The 11 T cell receptor beta chains below come from one sample, sequenced in a study of OX40 agonist ivuxolimab in advanced cancers. TCRdb's copy holds only in-frame clones and misses some; the assay was immunoSEQ multiplex PCR. The table includes about 71,000 clones, roughly 93% detected once. Sequencing used CD4+ or CD8+ T cells sorted from blood, obtained in a trial of the OX40 agonist ivuxolimab. These receptors came from an adult with an advanced solid tumor such as melanoma, head and neck, liver or kidney cancer.

CDR3 residues: CATPVGTGVNYGYTF. The CDR3 nucleotides are TGTGCCACCCCAGTCGGGACAGGGGTTAACTATGGCTACACCTTC. The V and J genes are TRBV2 and TRBJ1-2; TRBD1 aligns across 10 bases. J lost 1 base, V lost 10 bases, and 9 bases had no gene match. This CDR3 comprises 15 residues. Per the germline V gene, CDR1 is SNHLY and CDR2 is FYNNEI.

In its sample, this clone was seen once. CDR3 bases: TGTGCCAGCAGCCCATTAGCCATTACCGGGACTAGCGGGAGTTTCACCGAGCAGTACTTC. It yields the protein CASSPLAITGTSGSFTEQYF. The J gene is TRBJ2-7, the V gene TRBV7-8; TRBD2 matches at 14 bases. The germline CDR1 and CDR2 sequences are SGHVS and FQNEAQ. J was trimmed by 6 bases and V by 5 bases; bases with no gene match: 21. The CDR3 is 20 residues long. Looking up the rest from reference TRBV7-8 and TRBJ2-7 gives the full variable domain: GAGVSQSPRYKVAKRGQDVALRCDPISGHVSLFWYQQALGQGPEFLTYFQNEAQLDKSGLPSDRFFAERPEGSVSTLKIQRTQQEDSAVYLCASSPLAITGTSGSFTEQYFGPGTRLTVT.

The chain carries TRBV4-1 and TRBJ1-2, with a possible D match to TRBD1 (6 bases). The CDR3 is made up of 15 amino acids. Trimming left V 4 bases short and J 4 bases short, with 16 bases between. Germline lookup yields CDR1 MGHRA and CDR2 YSYEKL. CDR3 in DNA: TGCGCCAGCAGCCGGCTGGGACAAGGGGGCTATGGCTACACCTTC. Protein sequence: CASSRLGQGGYGYTF.

This clone was found once. The V call is TRBV19, the J call TRBJ2-1, with 9 bases fitting TRBD2. J was trimmed by 7 bases and V by 3 bases; bases with no gene match: 7. Germline lookup yields CDR1 LNHDA and CDR2 SQIVND (reference sequence). The CDR3 totals 15 residues. In nucleotides, the CDR3 is TGTGCCAGTAGTATTGCGGGAGGGCCTATGAATGAGCAGTTCTTC. Residues: CASSIAGGPMNEQFF.

This chain connects TRBV2 to TRBJ1-1; 9 positions match TRBD1. Germline assignment: CDR1 SNHLY and CDR2 FYNNEI. Trimming at V came to 0 bases and at J to 7 bases, leaving 6 bases not matched to a gene. There are 15 residues in the CDR3. CDR3 sequence (DNA): TGTGCCAGCAGTGAAGCAAGGGAGGGACAGGGTGAAGCTTTCTTT. It is translated as CASSEAREGQGEAFF. The full variable domain, completed using reference TRBV2 and TRBJ1-1, is EPEVTQTPSHQVTQMGQEVILRCVPISNHLYFYWYRQILGQKVEFLVSFYNNEISEKSEIFDDQFSVERPDGSNFTLKIRSTKLEDSAMYFCASSEAREGQGEAFFGQGTRLTVV.

This clone was seen just once. The rearrangement uses TRBV4-2 and TRBJ2-3; D is uncertain. CDR1 LGHNA and CDR2 YNFKEQ come from the germline V gene. This CDR3 comprises 15 residues. The V end lost 1 base, the J end lost 5 bases, and 13 bases lay between the germline ends. The CDR3 protein is CASSQGRTWGDTQYF. CDR3 sequence (DNA): TGTGCCAGCAGCCAAGGCCGGACCTGGGGAGATACGCAGTATTTT.

The chain uses TRBV10-3 and TRBJ2-7; D unclear. The germline V gene has CDR1 ENHRY and CDR2 SYGVKD. Trimming took off 4 bases at V and 4 bases at J, with 11 bases between the two ends. This CDR3 has 13 amino acids. In nucleotides, the CDR3 is TGTGCCATCAGTGGAACTGCCGGATACGAGCAGTACTTC. Amino acids: CAISGTAGYEQYF.

The V and J genes are TRBV19 and TRBJ2-4, with D possibly matching TRBD2 (6 bases). V lost 3 bases and J lost 0, with 9 bases in between. Germline V gene sequence: CDR1 LNHDA, CDR2 SQIVND (reference sequence). This CDR3 spans 15 amino acids. The DNA for the CDR3 is TGTGCCAGTAGTATCGGAGCGGGAGCCAAAAACATTCAGTACTTC. Amino acids: CASSIGAGAKNIQYF.

This chain uses TRBV7-6 with TRBJ2-3; TRBD1 aligns across 10 bases. The CDR3 loop spans 16 amino acids. Looked up from germline, CDR1 is SGHVS and CDR2 is FNYEAQ. The V gene end was trimmed by 4 bases and the J gene end by 1 base; junction bases not matched to a gene: 5. CDR3 protein: CASSSSGTGGTDTQYF. The CDR3 coding sequence is TGTGCCAGCAGCTCAAGCGGGACAGGGGGCACAGATACGCAGTATTTT. Full variable domain (rest looked up from reference TRBV7-6 and TRBJ2-3): GAGVSQSPRYKVTKRGQDVALRCDPISGHVSLYWYRQALGQGPEFLTYFNYEAQQDKSGLPNDRFSAERPEGSISTLTIQRTEQRDSAMYRCASSSSGTGGTDTQYFGPGTRLTVL.

The chain combines TRBV28 with TRBJ2-5; 9 nucleotides match TRBD2. J gave up 5 bases and V 2 bases, and 18 bases lay outside the gene matches. The CDR3 covers 19 residues. Germline V gives CDR1 MDHEN, CDR2 SYDVKM. The CDR3 DNA follows: TGTGCCAGCAGTTTACGTAGGGTCAAGGTAGCGGGAGTGGTGGAGACCCAGTACTTC. Protein sequence: CASSLRRVKVAGVVETQYF.

CDR3: CASSPGGVSYNEQFF. The CDR3 nucleotides are TGTGCCAGCAGCCCCGGAGGGGTCTCCTACAATGAGCAGTTCTTC. The rearrangement joins TRBV7-3 to TRBJ2-1, with D perhaps TRBD2 (6 bases). Germline CDR1 is SGHTA and CDR2 is FQGTGA. The CDR3 has 15 residues. Trimming removed 5 bases at V and 0 bases at J, with 11 bases between.